This entry features one TCR beta chain sequence. This specimen comes from a study of T cells after somatic rescue of genetic block. This CDR3 has 12 residues. CDR1 SEHNR and CDR2 FQNEAQ come from the germline V gene (reference sequence). V was shortened by 5 bases and J by 6 bases, with 10 bases between the two germline ends. TCRdb keeps only in-frame clones here, not all; method: immunoSEQ multiplex PCR. The table lists 8,000 to 9,000 clones, roughly 76% of them singletons. Sequences were obtained from peripheral blood mononuclear cells (PBMCs). The sequence was collected from a boy younger than 18. The V and J genes are TRBV7-9 and TRBJ1-1; D is unresolved. Here the CDR3 DNA reads TGTGCCAGCAGCCTCGCTTTCCCTGAAGCTTTCTTT. It is translated as CASSLAFPEAFF. Full variable domain (outside the CDR3, taken from reference TRBV7-9 and TRBJ1-1): DTGVSQNPRHKITKRGQNVTFRCDPISEHNRLYWYRQTLGQGPEFLTYFQNEAQLEKSRLLSDRFSAERPKGSFSTLEIQRTEQGDSAMYLCASSLAFPEAFFGQGTRLTVV.